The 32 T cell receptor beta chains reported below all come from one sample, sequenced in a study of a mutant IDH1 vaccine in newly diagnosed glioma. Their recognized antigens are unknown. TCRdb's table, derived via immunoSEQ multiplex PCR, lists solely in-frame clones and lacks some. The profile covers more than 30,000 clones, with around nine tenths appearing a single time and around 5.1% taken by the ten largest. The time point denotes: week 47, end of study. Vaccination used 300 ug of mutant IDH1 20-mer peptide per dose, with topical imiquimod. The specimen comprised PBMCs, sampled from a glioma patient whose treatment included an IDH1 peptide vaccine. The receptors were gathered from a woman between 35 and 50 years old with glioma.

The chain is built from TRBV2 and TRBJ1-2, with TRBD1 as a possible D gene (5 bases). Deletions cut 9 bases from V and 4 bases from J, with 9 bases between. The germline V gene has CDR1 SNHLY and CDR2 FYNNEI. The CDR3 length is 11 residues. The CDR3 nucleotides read TGTGCCAGTGGGACTATCTATGGCTACACCTTC. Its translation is CASGTIYGYTF.

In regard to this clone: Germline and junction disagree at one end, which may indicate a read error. The CDR3 loop is CASSFRAEQETQNF. CDR3 nucleotide sequence: TGTGCCAGCAGCTTTCGGGCAGAGCAAGAGACCCAGAACTTC. J is TRBJ2-5 and V is TRBV5-8; D not certain. Germline loops: CDR1 SGHTS, CDR2 YDEGEE. The CDR3 sequence is 14 residues long.

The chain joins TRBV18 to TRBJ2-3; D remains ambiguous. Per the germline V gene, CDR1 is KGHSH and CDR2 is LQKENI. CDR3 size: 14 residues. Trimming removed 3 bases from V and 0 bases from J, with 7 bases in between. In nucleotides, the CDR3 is TGTGCCAGCTCACCTCGGAGTAGCACAGATACGCAGTATTTT. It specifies CASSPRSSTDTQYF.

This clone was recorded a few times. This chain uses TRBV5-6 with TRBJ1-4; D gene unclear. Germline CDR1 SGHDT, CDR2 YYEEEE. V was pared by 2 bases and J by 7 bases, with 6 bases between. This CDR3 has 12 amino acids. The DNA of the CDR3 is TGTGCCAGCAGCTTACAGACTGAAAAACTGTTTTTT. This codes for CASSLQTEKLFF.

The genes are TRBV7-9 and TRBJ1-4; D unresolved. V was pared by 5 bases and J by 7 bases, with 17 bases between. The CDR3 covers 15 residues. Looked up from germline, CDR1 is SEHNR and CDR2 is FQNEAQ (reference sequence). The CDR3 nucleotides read TGTGCCAGCAGCATAGGGAAAATTCTAGGTGAAAAACTGTTTTTT. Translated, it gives CASSIGKILGEKLFF.

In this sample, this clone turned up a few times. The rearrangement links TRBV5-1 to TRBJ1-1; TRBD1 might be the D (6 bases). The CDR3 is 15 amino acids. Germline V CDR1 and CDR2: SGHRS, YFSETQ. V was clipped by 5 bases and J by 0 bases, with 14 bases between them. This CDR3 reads CASRTGRLMNTEAFF. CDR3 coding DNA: TGCGCCAGCAGGACAGGTCGACTCATGAACACTGAAGCTTTCTTT.

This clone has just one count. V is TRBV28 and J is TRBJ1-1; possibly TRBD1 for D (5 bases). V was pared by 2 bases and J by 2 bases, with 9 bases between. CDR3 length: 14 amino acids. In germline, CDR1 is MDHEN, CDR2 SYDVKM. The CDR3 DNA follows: TGTGCCAGCAGTTTAGACAGACCCAACACTGAAGCTTTCTTT. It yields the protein CASSLDRPNTEAFF.

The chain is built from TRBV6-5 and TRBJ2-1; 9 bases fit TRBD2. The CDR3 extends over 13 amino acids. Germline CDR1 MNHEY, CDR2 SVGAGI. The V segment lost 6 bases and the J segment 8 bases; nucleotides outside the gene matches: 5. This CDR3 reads CASSRSGSDEQFF. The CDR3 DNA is TGTGCCAGCAGCCGTAGCGGGAGCGATGAGCAGTTCTTC.

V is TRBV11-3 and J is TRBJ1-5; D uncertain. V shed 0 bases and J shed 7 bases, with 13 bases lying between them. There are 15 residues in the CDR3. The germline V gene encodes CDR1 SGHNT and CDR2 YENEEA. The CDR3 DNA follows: TGTGCCAGCAGCTTAGAGTGGCAGGTTGGACAGCCCCAGCATTTT. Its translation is CASSLEWQVGQPQHF.

The CDR3 nucleotides are TGCGCCAGCAGCTTGGAGGGAGGGCCCTGGCGCACTGAAGCTTTCTTT. Translation gives CASSLEGGPWRTEAFF. The chain employs TRBV5-1 and TRBJ1-1; D is unresolved. Trimming removed 0 bases at V and 4 bases at J, with 16 bases between. Per germline, CDR1 SGHRS and CDR2 YFSETQ. CDR3 length: 16 amino acids. Based on the CDR3 plus reference TRBV5-1 and TRBJ1-1, the full variable domain is KAGVTQTPRYLIKTRGQQVTLSCSPISGHRSVSWYQQTPGQGLQFLFEYFSETQRNKGNFPGRFSGRQFSNSRSEMNVSTLELGDSALYLCASSLEGGPWRTEAFFGQGTRLTVV.

CDR3 nucleotides: TGTGCCAGCAGCTCCACGGTTCACCAAGAGACCCAGTACTTC. Translating it yields CASSSTVHQETQYF. The V gene is TRBV13, the J gene TRBJ2-5; D is undetermined. The CDR3 covers 14 residues. The germline gives CDR1 PRHDT, CDR2 FYEKMQ (reference sequence). The V gene lost 4 bases and the J gene lost 0 bases, with 9 bases spanning the gap.

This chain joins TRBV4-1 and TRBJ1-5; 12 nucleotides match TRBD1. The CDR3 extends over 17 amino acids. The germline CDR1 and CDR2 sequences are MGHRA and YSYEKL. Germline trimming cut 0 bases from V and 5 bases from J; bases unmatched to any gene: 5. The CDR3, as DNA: TGCGCCAGCAGCCAAGAGTCCGGGACAGGGGGCTATCAGCCCCAGCATTTT. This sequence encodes CASSQESGTGGYQPQHF.

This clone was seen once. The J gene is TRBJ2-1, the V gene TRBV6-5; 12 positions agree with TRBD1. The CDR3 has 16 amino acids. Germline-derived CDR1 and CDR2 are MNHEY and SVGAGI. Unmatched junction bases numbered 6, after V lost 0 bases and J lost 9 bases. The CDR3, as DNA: TGTGCCAGCAGTTACTCGGGACAGGGGGCTAGGGGTGAGCAGTTCTTC. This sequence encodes CASSYSGQGARGEQFF.

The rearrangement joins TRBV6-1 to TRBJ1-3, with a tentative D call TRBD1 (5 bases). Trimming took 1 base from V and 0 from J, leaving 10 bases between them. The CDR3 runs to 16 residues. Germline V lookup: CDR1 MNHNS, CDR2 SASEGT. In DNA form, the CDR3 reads TGTGCCAGCAGTGAAGAGGCAGGGACCTCTGGAAACACCATATATTTT. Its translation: CASSEEAGTSGNTIYF.

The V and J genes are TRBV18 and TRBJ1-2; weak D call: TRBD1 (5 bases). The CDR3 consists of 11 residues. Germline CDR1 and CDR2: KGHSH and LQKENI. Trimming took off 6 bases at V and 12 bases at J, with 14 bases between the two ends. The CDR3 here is CASSPGTPHTF. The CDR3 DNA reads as TGTGCCAGCTCTCCAGGGACGCCTCACACCTTC. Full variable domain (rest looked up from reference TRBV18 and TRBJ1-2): NAGVMQNPRHLVRRRGQEARLRCSPMKGHSHVYWYRQLPEEGLKFMVYLQKENIIDESGMPKERFSAEFPKEGPSILRIQQVVRGDSAAYFCASSPGTPHTFGSGTRLTVV.

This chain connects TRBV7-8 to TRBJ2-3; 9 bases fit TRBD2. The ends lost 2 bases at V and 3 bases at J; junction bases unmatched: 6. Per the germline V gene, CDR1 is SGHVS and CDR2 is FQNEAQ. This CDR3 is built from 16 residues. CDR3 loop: CASSLMGGRVTDTQYF. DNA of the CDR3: TGTGCCAGCAGCTTAATGGGCGGGAGGGTAACAGATACGCAGTATTTT.

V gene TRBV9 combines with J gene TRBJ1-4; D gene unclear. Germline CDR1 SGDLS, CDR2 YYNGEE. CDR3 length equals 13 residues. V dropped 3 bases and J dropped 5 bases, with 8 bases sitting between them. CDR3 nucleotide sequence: TGTGCCAGCAGCGCGGACCTAAATGAAAAACTGTTTTTT. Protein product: CASSADLNEKLFF.

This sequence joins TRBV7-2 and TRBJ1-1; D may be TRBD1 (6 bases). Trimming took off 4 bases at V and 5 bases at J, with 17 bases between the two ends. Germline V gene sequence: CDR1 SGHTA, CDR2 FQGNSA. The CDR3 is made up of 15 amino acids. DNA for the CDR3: TGTGCCAGCAGCTGGTTACAGGGACTCAAGACTGAAGCTTTCTTT. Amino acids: CASSWLQGLKTEAFF.

For the CDR3, the DNA is TGTGCCAGCAGCAAACTGGACCCTGGAAACACCATATATTTT. It yields the protein CASSKLDPGNTIYF. The genes are TRBV7-9 and TRBJ1-3; D gene ambiguous. Germline-derived CDR1 and CDR2 are SEHNR and FQNEAQ (reference sequence). Trimming shortened V by 5 bases and J by 2 bases, and 10 bases separated the two germline ends. This CDR3 is built from 14 residues.

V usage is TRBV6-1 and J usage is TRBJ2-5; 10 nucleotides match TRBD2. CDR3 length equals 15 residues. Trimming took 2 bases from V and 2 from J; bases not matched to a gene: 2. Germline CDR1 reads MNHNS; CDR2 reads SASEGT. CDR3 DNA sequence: TGTGCCAGCAGTGAACTAGCGGGAGATCAAGAGACCCAGTACTTC. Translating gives CASSELAGDQETQYF.

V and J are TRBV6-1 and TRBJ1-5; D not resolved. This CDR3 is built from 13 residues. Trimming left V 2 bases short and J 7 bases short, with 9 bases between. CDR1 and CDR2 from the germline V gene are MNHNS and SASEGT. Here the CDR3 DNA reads TGTGCCAGCAGTGAAAGCCCGCTCCAGCCCCAGCATTTT. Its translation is CASSESPLQPQHF.

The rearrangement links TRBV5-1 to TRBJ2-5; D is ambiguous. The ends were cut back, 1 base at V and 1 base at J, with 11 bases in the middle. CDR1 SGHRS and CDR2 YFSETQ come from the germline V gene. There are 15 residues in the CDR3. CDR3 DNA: TGCGCCAGCAGCTTGAGGCGTAATACCCAAGAGACCCAGTACTTC. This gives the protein CASSLRRNTQETQYF.

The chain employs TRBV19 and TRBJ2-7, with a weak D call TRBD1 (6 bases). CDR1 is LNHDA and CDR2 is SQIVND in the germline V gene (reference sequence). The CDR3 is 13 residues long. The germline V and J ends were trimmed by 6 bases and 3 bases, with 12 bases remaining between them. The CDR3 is CASRPGESYEQYF. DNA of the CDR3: TGTGCCAGTAGACCAGGGGAAAGCTACGAGCAGTACTTC.

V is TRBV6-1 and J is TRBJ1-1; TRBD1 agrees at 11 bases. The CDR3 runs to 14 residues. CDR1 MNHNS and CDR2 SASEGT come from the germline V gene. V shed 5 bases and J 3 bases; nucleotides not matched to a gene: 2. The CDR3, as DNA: TGTGCCAGCAGTAGGGACAGGGGGGACACTGAAGCTTTCTTT. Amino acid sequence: CASSRDRGDTEAFF.

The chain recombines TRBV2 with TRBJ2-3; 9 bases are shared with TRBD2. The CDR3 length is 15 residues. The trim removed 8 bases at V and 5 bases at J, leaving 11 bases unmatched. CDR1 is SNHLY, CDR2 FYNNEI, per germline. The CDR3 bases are TGTGCCAGCTGCTTAGGGGCAGCGGGGGGAGATACGCAGTATTTT. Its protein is CASCLGAAGGDTQYF.

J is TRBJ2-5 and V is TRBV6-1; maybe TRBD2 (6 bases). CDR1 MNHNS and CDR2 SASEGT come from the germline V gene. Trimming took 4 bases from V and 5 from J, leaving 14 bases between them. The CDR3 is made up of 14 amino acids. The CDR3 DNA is TGTGCCAGCAGTGGGGGGGTTCGCGGGGAGACCCAGTACTTC. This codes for CASSGGVRGETQYF.

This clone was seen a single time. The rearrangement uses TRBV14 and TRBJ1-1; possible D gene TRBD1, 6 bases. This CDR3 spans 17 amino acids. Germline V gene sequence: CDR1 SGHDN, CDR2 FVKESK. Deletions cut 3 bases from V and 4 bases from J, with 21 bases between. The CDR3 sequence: CASSQGVTQGLGTEAFF. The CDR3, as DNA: TGTGCCAGCAGCCAGGGGGTCACACAGGGCCTCGGCACTGAAGCTTTCTTT.

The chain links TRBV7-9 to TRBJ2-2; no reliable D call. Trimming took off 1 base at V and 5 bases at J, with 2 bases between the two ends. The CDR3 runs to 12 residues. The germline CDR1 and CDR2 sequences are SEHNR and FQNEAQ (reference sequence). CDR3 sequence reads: CASSLETGELFF. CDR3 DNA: TGTGCCAGCAGCTTAGAGACCGGGGAGCTGTTTTTT.

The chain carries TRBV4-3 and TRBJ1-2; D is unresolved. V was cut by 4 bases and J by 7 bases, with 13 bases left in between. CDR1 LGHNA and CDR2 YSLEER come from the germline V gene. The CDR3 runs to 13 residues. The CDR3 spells CASSLEGGFGYTF. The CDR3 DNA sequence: TGCGCCAGCAGCCTAGAGGGAGGGTTTGGCTACACCTTC.

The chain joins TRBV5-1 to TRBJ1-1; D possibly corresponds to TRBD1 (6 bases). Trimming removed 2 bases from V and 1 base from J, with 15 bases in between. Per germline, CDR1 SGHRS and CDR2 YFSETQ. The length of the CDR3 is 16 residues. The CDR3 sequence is CASSFIAGVGNTEAFF. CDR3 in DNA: TGCGCCAGCAGCTTCATCGCAGGGGTAGGGAACACTGAAGCTTTCTTT.

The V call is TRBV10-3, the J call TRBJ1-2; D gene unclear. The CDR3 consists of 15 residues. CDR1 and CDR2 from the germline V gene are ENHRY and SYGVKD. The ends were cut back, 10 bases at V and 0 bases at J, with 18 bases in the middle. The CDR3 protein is CATSGQAGANYGYTF. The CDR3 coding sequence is TGTGCCACCTCCGGGCAGGCAGGAGCTAACTATGGCTACACCTTC.

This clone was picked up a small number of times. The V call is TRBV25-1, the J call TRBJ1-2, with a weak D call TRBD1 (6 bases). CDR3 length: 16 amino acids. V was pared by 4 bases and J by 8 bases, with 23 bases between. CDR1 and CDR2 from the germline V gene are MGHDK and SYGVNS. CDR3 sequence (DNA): TGTGCCAGCAGTGGCCGGGACACCAAGGGATCGGAAGGCTACACCTTC. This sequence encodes CASSGRDTKGSEGYTF.